This T cell receptor (beta chain) is from a study of blood T cell repertoires in COVID-19. Background on the study: From T cells, B-cell-depleted T cells, or PBMCs came the material, which was cDNA or gDNA.

The table came from immunoSEQ multiplex PCR; TCRdb's copy has only in-frame clones and leaves some out. Among 95,000 to 110,000 clones listed, about 91% were seen once. Trimming removed 6 bases from V and 7 bases from J; junction bases left unmatched: 8. The CDR3 has 13 amino acids. Material: peripheral blood. This receptor was identified in a man aged 50-59 years with active or convalescent COVID-19. The rearrangement joins TRBV12-3 or TRBV12-4 to TRBJ1-1; TRBD1 aligns across 7 bases. In DNA form, the CDR3 reads TGTGCCAGCAGACGGGGACAGAGACTTGAAGCTTTCTTT. This codes for CASRRGQRLEAFF.